Included here is one TCR beta chain sequence, with context. What it binds is unknown. This entry comes from a study of response to subunit inactivated influenza vaccine. General observations from the study: The authors offered the suggestion that each seasonal influenza vaccination recruits few new T cells.

TCRdb redid the calling of the RT-PCR reads with MiXCR, one entry per CDR3 protein. This repertoire shows just under 550,000 distinct CDR3 sequences, 20% to 25% found once; its top ten account for roughly 2.8%. This sample was also put to use in a study of T cells expressing NK-cell markers. That study reports: Researchers built TCR beta cDNA using 5'RACE template switching with UMIs.

This receptor was identified in a man between 50 and 59 years old who received an inactivated influenza vaccine. Sequenced here: CD4+ T cells sorted from PBMCs, sampled roughly 12 days after vaccination.

CDR3 residues: CASSPGTGKPTDTQYF. The CDR3 DNA sequence: TGTGCCAGCAGCCCAGGGACAGGAAAACCCACAGATACGCAGTATTTT. The chain combines TRBV3-1 with TRBJ2-3; 8 bases match TRBD1. V was pared by 4 bases and J by 2 bases, with 8 bases of the junction left unmatched. The CDR3 runs 16 residues. CDR1 LGHDT and CDR2 YNNKEL come from the germline V gene (reference sequence).